The clone carrying this T cell receptor beta chain has only one observation. What it binds is not known. The data stem from a study of lymphopenia after photon versus proton radiotherapy. From germline, CDR1 is SGHAT and CDR2 FQNNGV. V was clipped by 0 bases and J by 7 bases, with 10 bases between them. The CDR3 totals 14 residues. Repertoires were generated with immunoSEQ multiplex PCR, while TCRdb's copy carries only in-frame clones and drops some. The table lists roughly 32,000 clones, 94% of them singletons. Study observations and caveats: Only patients who died were analyzed for survival; proton advantage is unproven. Proton therapy kept repertoires fairly stable, unlike photons, which gained effector/memory cells.

The chain links TRBV11-2 to TRBJ1-5; no firm D call. The sample here was peripheral blood, taken from a patient treated with photon-based radiotherapy. The sequence derives from a woman between 50 and 59 years old with cholangiocarcinoma. The chain's CDR3 is CASSLDLGGQPQHF. CDR3 sequence (DNA): TGTGCCAGCAGCTTAGACTTGGGCGGCCAGCCCCAGCATTTT.